This T cell receptor (beta chain) stems from a study of OX40 agonist ivuxolimab in advanced cancers. Notes on the research overall: Ivuxolimab, which targeted the costimulatory receptor OX40 (CD134), was an agonistic, fully human IgG2 monoclonal antibody. In the dose-escalation cohort, more than 75% of patients were male, and the mean age was approximately 60 years, with a range of about 20 to 79. The point of sequencing TCRbeta in the periphery was to test whether ivuxolimab changed TCR sequence diversity and drove clonal T-cell expansion. Intravenous ivuxolimab was administered to patients every 2 weeks at six dose levels: 0.01, 0.1, 0.3, 1.5, 3 and 10 mg/kg. The paper covers the monotherapy dose-escalation part of the phase I ivuxolimab trial, which included N of about 50 patients. Three dose-escalation patients achieved partial responses, one with hepatocellular carcinoma and two with cutaneous melanoma. Prior anti-PD-1, anti-PD-L1 or anti-CTLA-4 therapy was permitted, and checkpoint inhibitors had been received by under 50% of dose-escalation patients. Of the roughly 54 patients in dose escalation, around 19 had hepatocellular carcinoma, some 15 had melanoma, 9 had renal cell carcinoma and 9 had head and neck cancer. Overall study results and their limits: Low levels of normalized T-cell clonal expansion were also seen in some nonresponding patients. After ivuxolimab, expanded clones were on average more numerous among CD8+ T cells than among CD4+ T cells. Clonal expansion of both CD4+ and CD8+ blood T cells was observed from baseline to week 6 at doses 0.1 to 3.0 mg/kg. In the 0.1-3.0 mg/kg groups, partial responders had among the lowest normalized peripheral clonal expansion, particularly in CD8+ T cells. Antigen specificity was not determined for the clonally expanded peripheral T cells.

Patients with a history of autoimmune disease or receiving systemic immunosuppression were excluded from the trial. In every dose cohort, peripheral blood was drawn for TCR sequencing at baseline, cycle 4 day 1, and cycle 7 day 1. Samples came from an open-label, multicenter, first-in-human phase I dose-escalation trial of ivuxolimab. Adults with locally advanced or metastatic melanoma, renal cell carcinoma, hepatocellular carcinoma or head and neck squamous cell carcinoma were enrolled in the trial. CD4+ and CD8+ T cells were sorted separately from peripheral blood before TCR sequencing. The germline V gene (reference sequence) supplies CDR1 PRHDT and CDR2 FYEKMQ. The CDR3, from cysteine to phenylalanine, totals 17 residues. The retained sequence is limited to the CDR3, 51 bases, with the frame set at the first base. V trim: 4 bases; J trim: 4 bases; unmatched bases: 9. A remark on this clone: Which antigen it targets is not known. Per-nucleotide qualities are absent, and no much larger clonotype sits a single base away.

For sequencing of the TCRbeta CDR3 region, genomic DNA was extracted from the sorted cells. The immunoSEQ Assay was used to sequence the TCRbeta CDR3 regions. This immuneACCESS table, as held by TCRdb, lists in-frame sequences with V and J called but not all clones. Of the missing ones, under half trace to an unresolved V gene in checked studies; the others have no known cause. This sample has more than 80,000 clones in its table, and roughly 94% of those were observed once. Together, the top ten hold 2% to 3% of the sample. The chain employs TRBV13 and TRBJ2-1; 11 central nucleotides agree with TRBD2. The source was CD4+ or CD8+ T cells sorted from blood, collected in a trial of the OX40 agonist ivuxolimab. This TCR derives from an adult with an advanced solid tumor such as melanoma, head and neck, liver or kidney cancer. Here is the DNA: TGTGCCAGCAGCTCCCATTCACTAGCGGGAGAGTACAATGAGCAGTTCTTC. Translation gives CASSSHSLAGEYNEQFF.